One and the same sample provided the 11 T cell receptor beta chains below, sequenced in a study of cytomegalovirus exposure and HLA in healthy donors. Profiled with immunoSEQ multiplex PCR; TCRdb holds only in-frame clones, not every one. This sample has about 160,000 clones, with approximately 96% found just once. The sample consisted of PBMCs. These receptors came from a woman aged 18-29 years in good health and CMV-seronegative.

V is TRBV5-8 and J is TRBJ2-7; TRBD1 agrees at 8 bases. Germline V gene data show CDR1 as SGHTS and CDR2 as YDEGEE. The CDR3 is 14 amino acids. J was trimmed by 7 bases and V by 0 bases; bases with no gene match: 6. CDR3 bases: TGTGCCAGCAGCTTGGCGGACAGGGCTGGTGAGCAGTACTTC. It encodes CASSLADRAGEQYF.

This clone appeared a single time. The rearrangement links TRBV27 to TRBJ1-5, with a tentative D call TRBD1 (5 bases). Germline CDR1 MNHEY, CDR2 SMNVEV (reference sequence). The CDR3 length is 15 residues. V was shortened by 6 bases and J by 2 bases, with 14 bases between the two germline ends. The CDR3 protein is CASRPGILGNQPQHF. In nucleotides, the CDR3 is TGTGCCAGCAGACCAGGGATCTTGGGCAATCAGCCCCAGCATTTT.

The V gene is TRBV5-6, the J gene TRBJ2-3; tentatively, D is TRBD1 (5 bases). Trimming pared 2 bases from V and 2 bases from J, leaving 15 bases between. The CDR3 consists of 16 residues. Germline V gives CDR1 SGHDT, CDR2 YYEEEE. CDR3 in amino acids: CASSFGAPSITDTQYF. The CDR3 DNA sequence: TGTGCCAGCAGCTTTGGGGCTCCCTCGATCACAGATACGCAGTATTTT.

Details on this clone: The same CDR3 can be traced to other DNA sequences in this sample. The gene calls are TRBV6-5 and TRBJ1-1, with a possible D match to TRBD1 (5 bases). Trimming took 3 bases from V and 0 from J, leaving 8 bases between them. The V gene's germline CDR1 is MNHEY and CDR2 SVGAGI. CDR3 length equals 14 residues. The CDR3 bases are TGTGCCAGCAGTTATCAGGGTCTGAACACTGAAGCTTTCTTT. Translated, it gives CASSYQGLNTEAFF.

CDR3 coding DNA: TGTGCCAGCAGCTTAGTGGGGGGACTAGCGGGCAACTACGAGCAGTACTTC. Its protein product is CASSLVGGLAGNYEQYF. This chain joins TRBV13 and TRBJ2-7, with TRBD2 identical over 12 bases. There are 17 residues in the CDR3. The germline V gene has CDR1 PRHDT and CDR2 FYEKMQ (reference sequence). Losses at the gene ends were 1 base for V and 3 bases for J; bases not matched to a gene: 7.

In its sample, this clone was seen once. The chain uses TRBV27 and TRBJ1-2; 8 bases map to TRBD1. V was pared by 5 bases and J by 4 bases, with 6 bases of the junction left unmatched. This CDR3 region has 14 residues. Germline CDR1 is MNHEY and CDR2 is SMNVEV (reference sequence). CDR3 bases: TGTGCCAGCAGTCCTCCGGGACAGGCCTATGGCTACACCTTC. It is translated as CASSPPGQAYGYTF.

The chain employs TRBV15 and TRBJ2-7; 10 positions match TRBD1. This CDR3 is built from 16 residues. CDR1 is LNHNV, CDR2 YYDKDF, per germline (reference sequence). V shed 1 base, J shed 6 bases, and the junction held 9 bases outside the gene matches. CDR3 region: CATSRGGDRGYGEQYF. The CDR3, as DNA: TGTGCCACCAGCAGAGGGGGGGACAGGGGCTACGGCGAGCAGTACTTC.

V is TRBV7-8 and J is TRBJ1-1; 7 nucleotides match TRBD1. The germline V gene encodes CDR1 SGHVS and CDR2 FQNEAQ. The V and J ends lost 3 bases and 2 bases, in that order; junction bases with no gene match: 6. This CDR3 has 15 residues. The DNA for the CDR3 is TGTGCCAGCAGCTTGGCCGGGACAGTAAACACTGAAGCTTTCTTT. Translated, it gives CASSLAGTVNTEAFF.

V and J are TRBV14 and TRBJ2-2, with no clear D. Trimming removed 1 base at V and 3 bases at J, with 9 bases between. Germline-derived CDR1 and CDR2 are SGHDN and FVKESK. CDR3 length equals 15 residues. CDR3 DNA: TGTGCCAGCAGCCAAGCCACCGGGTACACCGGGGAGCTGTTTTTT. Translation: CASSQATGYTGELFF.

V usage is TRBV4-1 and J usage is TRBJ1-5, with a weak D call TRBD1 (6 bases). CDR3 length equals 14 residues. Germline CDR1 is MGHRA and CDR2 is YSYEKL. V lost 8 bases to trimming and J lost 6 bases, with 17 bases between them. CDR3 loop: CASSPKGVGQPQHF. The CDR3 nucleotides read TGCGCCAGCTCACCTAAGGGGGTTGGTCAGCCCCAGCATTTT.

V and J are TRBV2 and TRBJ1-2; 8 nucleotides agree with TRBD1. J gave up 7 bases and V 7 bases, and 8 bases lay outside the gene matches. Germline CDR1 reads SNHLY; CDR2 reads FYNNEI. The CDR3 has 13 residues. The DNA for the CDR3 is TGTGCCAGCAACCCAGGGGGCATCGGTGGCTACACCTTC. The encoded protein is CASNPGGIGGYTF. The full variable domain, its missing parts supplied by reference TRBV2 and TRBJ1-2, is EPEVTQTPSHQVTQMGQEVILRCVPISNHLYFYWYRQILGQKVEFLVSFYNNEISEKSEIFDDQFSVERPDGSNFTLKIRSTKLEDSAMYFCASNPGGIGGYTFGSGTRLTVV.